The T cell receptor beta chain under discussion was sequenced for a study of T cell responses to AZD1222 COVID-19 vaccine (dated by TCRdb to the early 2020s). About the study as a whole: A total of just over 230 trial participants underwent TCR sequencing, of whom approximately 200 had received two doses of AZD1222 and around 26 had received two doses of the MenACWY control vaccine. Enrollment into the trials was organized by age into subgroups of 18-55, 56-69 and 70-plus years, and those subgroups contained roughly 150, 30 and 60 TCR-sequenced participants, respectively. Paper-wide results and their limitations: Reportedly, almost half of the unique spike-specific TCRs recognized epitopes lying outside the regions that are mutated in the B.1.351 and B.1.1.7 variants. Vaccine-associated CD4 TCRs spanned the whole spike protein, with dominant responses in regions 160-218 and 743-854. Participants were mostly white British, with more females than males. The authors suggested clonal diversity may have been underestimated. Conclusions about previously exposed vaccinees were limited because only 5 or 6 AZD1222 recipients were SARS-CoV-2 seropositive at baseline. A significant rise in spike-specific TCR breadth and depth was observed after two AZD1222 doses relative to day 0 and relative to MenACWY recipients. The 56-69-year group was small, and its depth increase did not reach significance, likely because of low power. Because no samples from the day 14 peak response were available, repertoires could be characterized only after the peak T cell response.

The CDR3 regions of human TCRbeta chains were analyzed by immunosequencing. The authors' analysis ran thus. Repertoire TCRs were checked for matches against a reference library of SARS-CoV-2-specific TCRs that had been generated using the MIRA antigen-specificity platform. Breadth meant the fraction of unique TCRs that were SARS-CoV-2-associated, whereas depth meant the fraction of total T cells that were SARS-CoV-2-associated. Using the MIRA data, every spike-specific TCR was mapped to the spike region that the TCR reacted to and assigned to either a CD4 or a CD8 class. Log10-transformed breadth and depth values were compared by one-way ANOVA with Sidak's multiple comparisons tests. What TCRdb holds here is the immuneACCESS table cut down to in-frame rearrangements. Part of the clones is not present; checked against another copy, under half of the missing clones reflect an unresolved V gene, and the others are unexplained. V and J calls plus clone size are reproduced from that table; the DNA served to infer D and trimming. The sample records 90,000 to 100,000 clones, less than 85% of which are singletons. Over 12% of the sample is in the top ten clones.

The intended sense of this specimen's time point label: about 28 days (+/-7) after the second vaccine dose. AZD1222 recipients whose second dose came at about 4 weeks and those whose second dose came at about 12 weeks were combined into one group, since spike-specific TCR depth and breadth did not differ between the two schedules. The vaccinee samples were drawn from two UK trials, COV001 and COV002, one of which was a single-blind randomized controlled phase 2/3 trial testing AZD1222 (ChAdOx1 nCoV-19) in healthy adults. For TCRbeta chain sequencing, PBMC samples from trial participants were taken at day 0 and at day 28 after the second dose. Remarks on this clone: Its antigen remains undetermined. No much larger clone is present one base from it, and per-base qualities are unavailable.

The specimen comprised peripheral blood, sampled 28 days after the second AZD1222 dose. The sequence derives from an adult who received the AZD1222 COVID-19 vaccine.

Read as DNA, the sequence is TGTGCCAGCACGCCGGGACTAACCTACGAGCAGTACTTC. It specifies CASTPGLTYEQYF. Here the chain combines TRBV11-2 and TRBJ2-7, with TRBD2 matching 7 junction bases. The CDR3 numbers 13 residues from cysteine through phenylalanine. The entry retains the CDR3 DNA only, 39 bases that are in frame from base 1. Unmatched junction bases come to 5, with V trimmed by 7 bases and J by 2 bases. The germline V gene gives CDR1 as SGHAT and CDR2 as FQNNGV.